This TCR beta chain was sequenced in a study of blood T cell repertoires in COVID-19. Study details: The United States, Italy and Spain were the sources of the acute and convalescent COVID-19 samples.

The CDR3 totals 16 residues. CDR1 is DFQATT and CDR2 is SNEGSKA in the germline V gene (reference sequence). Trimming stripped 3 bases from V and 4 bases from J, with 19 bases between. In the original workflow: Reference gene primer amplification in the assay estimated nucleated cell counts. TCRdb keeps only in-frame clones here, not all; method: immunoSEQ multiplex PCR. V and J calls and clone size are those listed in that table; D and trimming were worked out from the DNA. The profile covers some 140,000 clones, with around 84% appearing a single time and roughly 1.5% taken by the ten largest. The sequence derives from a man older than 75 with acute or convalescent COVID-19. Sequencing was carried out using peripheral blood. The rearrangement joins TRBV20-1 to TRBJ2-1; the D gene is possibly TRBD2 (5 bases). In DNA form, the CDR3 reads TGCAGTGCTAGTTGGGCGGGTGGCCCCTCATACAATGAGCAGTTCTTC. This gives the protein CSASWAGGPSYNEQFF.